This paragraph covers one T cell receptor beta chain sequence. After removal of 5 bases from V and 0 bases from J, the junction contained 10 bases not matched to a gene. The CDR3 loop spans 16 amino acids. The V gene's germline CDR1 is GTSNPN and CDR2 SVGIG (reference sequence). The method was immunoSEQ multiplex PCR; TCRdb's version includes in-frame clones alone and lacks a portion of them. The data contain approximately 1.5 million clones, nearly 99% of them singletons. The sample is drawn from a study of shared clonotypes between healthy human individuals. Material for sequencing was naive CD4+ T cells sorted from blood. Regarding subset: CD45RA+ positively selected. The chain has TRBV30 and TRBJ1-3; 7 nucleotides line up with TRBD1. This sequence originates from a man aged 25 to 45 in good health. As DNA, the CDR3 is TGTGCCTGGGACGAACGAAACAGGGGCTCTGGAAACACCATATATTTT. Translating gives CAWDERNRGSGNTIYF.